The 16 T cell receptor beta chains listed next were all sequenced from one sample in a study of patients and donors after allogeneic stem cell transplantation. TCRdb re-analysed the RT-PCR reads in MiXCR, keeping a single row per CDR3 protein. Of roughly 880,000 distinct CDR3 sequences in the sample, about 20% were seen once. Sequenced material: blood, either unsorted or a sorted T cell fraction (not recorded which). The receptors stem from a human donor who was either an allogeneic HSCT recipient or a stem cell or donor lymphocyte infusion donor (not recorded which). It is not recorded whose cells these are; they may come from a transplant donor.

This rearrangement joins TRBV2 to TRBJ2-7, with a weak D call TRBD2 (6 bases). The ends were cut back, 6 bases at V and 2 bases at J, with 17 bases in the middle. The germline V gene has CDR1 SNHLY and CDR2 FYNNEI. This CDR3 is built from 15 residues. DNA of the CDR3: TGTGCCAGCAGCTTCGGGACTCACACAACCTACGAGCAGTACTTC. Its protein product is CASSFGTHTTYEQYF.

This clonotype has only one observation. The V call is TRBV30, the J call TRBJ1-1; 7 bases agree with TRBD1. The CDR3 is 10 amino acids. After removal of 3 bases from V and 8 bases from J, the junction contained 0 bases not matched to a gene. Germline CDR1 reads GTSNPN; CDR2 reads SVGIG (reference sequence). CDR3 in amino acids: CAWRGGEAFF. As DNA, the CDR3 is TGTGCCTGGAGAGGGGGCGAAGCTTTCTTT.

In nucleotides, the CDR3 is TGTGCCAGCAGCTTAGCGGGGGGGCCGAACACAGATACGCAGTATTTT. Residues: CASSLAGGPNTDTQYF. The chain couples TRBV7-3 to TRBJ2-3; TRBD2 agrees at 9 bases. In germline, CDR1 is SGHTA, CDR2 FQGTGA. The V gene end was trimmed by 2 bases and the J gene end by 2 bases; junction bases not matched to a gene: 5. The CDR3 consists of 16 residues.

A word on this clonotype: One base away lies a much larger clone, so this may be a sequencing read error. This chain links TRBV7-9 with TRBJ2-7; TRBD1 might be the D (5 bases). Germline values: CDR1 SEHNR, CDR2 FQNEAQ (reference sequence). The CDR3 is made up of 12 amino acids. Trimming cost V 4 bases and J 3 bases, with 7 bases left between them. The chain's CDR3 is CASSYTGYEQYF. The CDR3 DNA is TGTGCCAGCAGCTATACAGGCTACGAGCAGTACTTC. Full variable domain (remainder filled in from reference TRBV7-9 and TRBJ2-7): DTGVSQNPRHKITKRGQNVTFRCDPISEHNRLYWYRQTLGQGPEFLTYFQNEAQLEKSRLLSDRFSAERPKGSFSTLEIQRTEQGDSAMYLCASSYTGYEQYFGPGTRLTVT.

The rearrangement uses TRBV5-6 and TRBJ2-3; possible D gene TRBD1, 5 bases. CDR1 is SGHDT and CDR2 is YYEEEE in the germline V gene. The CDR3 has 15 amino acids. Trimming left V 0 bases short and J 4 bases short, with 12 bases between. DNA of the CDR3: TGTGCCAGCAGCTTGGGACAGTTGGTCTCAGATACGCAGTATTTT. Amino acids: CASSLGQLVSDTQYF. Using reference TRBV5-6 and TRBJ2-3 for the parts outside the CDR3, the full variable domain is DAGVTQSPTHLIKTRGQQVTLRCSPKSGHDTVSWYQQALGQGPQFIFQYYEEEERQRGNFPDRFSGHQFPNYSSELNVNALLLGDSALYLCASSLGQLVSDTQYFGPGTRLTVL.

This clonotype has more than one count but fewer than ten. The chain combines TRBV27 with TRBJ1-6; D not resolved. This CDR3 region has 16 residues. Germline V CDR1 and CDR2: MNHEY, SMNVEV (reference sequence). Trimming removed 3 bases from V and 7 bases from J, with 16 bases in between. This chain's CDR3 is CASSFTGEPLNSPLHF. CDR3 nucleotide sequence: TGTGCCAGCAGTTTCACGGGAGAGCCTTTGAATTCACCCCTCCACTTT.

V usage is TRBV25-1 and J usage is TRBJ2-3; no definite D call. The CDR3 spans 14 residues. V shed 0 bases and J shed 6 bases, with 10 bases lying between them. Per the germline V gene, CDR1 is MGHDK and CDR2 is SYGVNS. The DNA for the CDR3 is TGTGCCAGCAGTGAATATAGGCCGGAGGATACGCAGTATTTT. This encodes CASSEYRPEDTQYF.

This clonotype appeared a few times. The chain joins TRBV15 to TRBJ2-5; 12 nucleotides match TRBD2. J gave up 5 bases and V 0 bases, and 13 bases lay outside the gene matches. Per the germline V gene, CDR1 is LNHNV and CDR2 is YYDKDF (reference sequence). There are 19 residues in the CDR3. The CDR3 reads CATSRDPVGLAGLKETQYF. The CDR3 DNA sequence: TGTGCCACCAGCAGAGATCCCGTGGGACTAGCGGGCCTAAAGGAGACCCAGTACTTC.

The chain has TRBV6-1 and TRBJ1-5; 7 bases match TRBD1. This CDR3 has 15 residues. Germline CDR1 reads MNHNS; CDR2 reads SASEGT. Trimming cost V 6 bases and J 3 bases; bases outside gene matches: 8. CDR3 protein: CASRRDSTFNQPQHF. DNA for the CDR3: TGTGCCAGCAGAAGGGACAGTACCTTCAATCAGCCCCAGCATTTT.

Ten or more counts support this clonotype. The rearrangement links TRBV24-1 to TRBJ2-3, with 7 bases aligning to TRBD2. CDR3 length: 13 residues. J lost 3 bases, V lost 4 bases, and 0 bases had no gene match. The germline gives CDR1 KGHDR, CDR2 SFDVKD. The CDR3 nucleotides are TGTGCCACCAGTGAAGCGGGGACAGATACGCAGTATTTT. As protein: CATSEAGTDTQYF.

This clonotype was observed a handful of times. The CDR3 sequence: CASSYGTQGPETQYF. CDR3 coding DNA: TGTGCCAGCAGTTATGGGACACAGGGGCCTGAGACCCAGTACTTC. The rearrangement joins TRBV6-5 to TRBJ2-5; 7 positions agree with TRBD1. V lost 3 bases, J lost 5 bases, and 9 bases stayed unmatched. The length of the CDR3 is 15 residues. Per the germline V gene, CDR1 is MNHEY and CDR2 is SVGAGI.

The rearrangement uses TRBV24-1 and TRBJ1-4; 9 nucleotides line up with TRBD1. Germline-derived CDR1 and CDR2 are KGHDR and SFDVKD. This CDR3 contains 18 residues. V was clipped by 5 bases and J by 5 bases; unmatched bases: 14. CDR3 sequence (DNA): TGTGCCACCAGTGTTAGTCCGGGACAGGGAGGGATGAATGAAAAACTGTTTTTT. Its protein is CATSVSPGQGGMNEKLFF.

This clonotype was picked up many times. For the CDR3, the DNA is TGTGCCAGCAGCTTAGGGACTAGCGGCGAGCAGTACTTC. Amino acids: CASSLGTSGEQYF. The genes are TRBV7-8 and TRBJ2-7, with 10 bases that match TRBD2. This CDR3 contains 13 residues. The ends lost 1 base at V and 6 bases at J; junction bases unmatched: 0. Per germline, CDR1 SGHVS and CDR2 FQNEAQ.

The chain combines TRBV10-3 with TRBJ2-3; TRBD1 agrees at 11 bases. J was trimmed by 4 bases and V by 2 bases; bases with no gene match: 8. In germline, CDR1 is ENHRY, CDR2 SYGVKD. The CDR3 has 17 residues. This CDR3 reads CAISEGRGQGASDTQYF. The CDR3 coding sequence is TGTGCCATCAGTGAGGGGAGAGGACAGGGGGCCTCAGATACGCAGTATTTT.

This clonotype was observed many times. The chain recombines TRBV12-3 or TRBV12-4 with TRBJ1-1, with TRBD1 identical over 10 bases. The CDR3 is 15 amino acids. V lost 5 bases and J lost 10; bases outside the gene matches: 13. CDR3 residues: CASSPPGTGVSGAFF. The CDR3 DNA is TGTGCCAGCAGTCCGCCGGGGACAGGGGTTAGCGGAGCTTTCTTT.

This clonotype showed up many times. The chain employs TRBV29-1 and TRBJ2-3, with 7 bases matching TRBD2. Germline CDR1 is SQVTM and CDR2 is ANQGSEA. The trim removed 3 bases at V and 3 bases at J, leaving 6 bases unmatched. The CDR3 has 14 amino acids. The CDR3 loop is CSVESRELTDTQYF. The CDR3 coding sequence is TGCAGCGTTGAGTCGCGGGAGCTTACAGATACGCAGTATTTT.